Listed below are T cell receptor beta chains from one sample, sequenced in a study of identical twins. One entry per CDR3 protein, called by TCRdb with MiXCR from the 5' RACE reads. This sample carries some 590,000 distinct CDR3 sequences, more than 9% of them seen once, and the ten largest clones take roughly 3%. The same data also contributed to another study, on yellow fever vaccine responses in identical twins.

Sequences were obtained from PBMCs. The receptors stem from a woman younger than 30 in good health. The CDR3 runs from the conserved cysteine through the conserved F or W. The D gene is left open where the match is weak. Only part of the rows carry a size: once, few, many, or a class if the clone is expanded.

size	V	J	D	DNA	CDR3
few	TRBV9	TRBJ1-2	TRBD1	TGTGCCAGCAGCGGACGGGACAGGGAGAGCTATGGCTACACCTTC	CASSGRDRESYGYTF
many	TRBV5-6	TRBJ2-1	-	TGTGCCAGCAGCTTGGTGGGACACCTCGCCCATGAGCAGTTCTTC	CASSLVGHLAHEQFF
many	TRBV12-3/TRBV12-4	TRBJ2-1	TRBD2	TGTGCCAGCAGTTTCGCCAGGACTAGCGTTAACAATGAGCAGTTCTTC	CASSFARTSVNNEQFF
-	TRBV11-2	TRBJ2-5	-	TGTGCCAGCAGCTTACCCCTCGGAGGGGCCCAGTACTTC	CASSLPLGGAQYF
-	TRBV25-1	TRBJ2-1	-	TGTGCCAGCAGTGACCTTGGCGCGTTCGACAATGAGCAGTTCTTC	CASSDLGAFDNEQFF
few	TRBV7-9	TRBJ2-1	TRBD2	TGTGCCAGCAGCCGCGTGGGACTAGCTATGATCTTC	CASSRVGLAMIF
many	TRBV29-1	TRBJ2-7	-	TGCAGCGTTATTAGTTGGTTTGACACCTCCTACGAGCAGTACTTC	CSVISWFDTSYEQYF
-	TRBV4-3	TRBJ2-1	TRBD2	TGCGCCAGCAGCCAAGATGGCCTACTAGCGGGAGCCTACAATGAGCAGTTCTTC	CASSQDGLLAGAYNEQFF
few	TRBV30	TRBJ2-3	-	TGTGCCTGGGCGTCCGCAGATACGCAGTATTTT	CAWASADTQYF
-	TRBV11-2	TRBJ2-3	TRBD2	TGTGCCACTGAACTAGCGGGAGGTGCAGATACGCAGTATTTT	CATELAGGADTQYF
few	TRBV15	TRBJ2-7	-	TGTGCCACCAGCAGAGATCCGGGGGCCTACGAGCAGTACTTC	CATSRDPGAYEQYF
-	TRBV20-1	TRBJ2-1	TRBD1	TGCAGTGCTAGTAGGACAGGGGACCATGAGCAGTTCTTC	CSASRTGDHEQFF
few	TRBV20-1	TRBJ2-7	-	TGCAGTGCTACCAGGGATATAGACGAGCAGTACTTC	CSATRDIDEQYF
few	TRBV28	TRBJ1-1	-	TGTGCCAGCAGAACTGTTATCGGTTCGGCTGAAGCTTTCTTT	CASRTVIGSAEAFF
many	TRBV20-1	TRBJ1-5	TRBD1	TGCAGTGCTAGAGATCGGGCAGGGGGGAATCAGCCCCAGCATTTT	CSARDRAGGNQPQHF
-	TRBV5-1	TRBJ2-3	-	TGCGCCAGCAGCTTGGAACCGACAGGTAGCACAGATACGCAGTATTTT	CASSLEPTGSTDTQYF
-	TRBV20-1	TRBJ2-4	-	TGCAGTGCTAGGGAACGGAACATTCAGTACTTC	CSARERNIQYF
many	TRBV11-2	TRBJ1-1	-	TGTGCCAGCAGCTTGCCCGGGGGGCTGAGGAACACTGAAGCTTTCTTT	CASSLPGGLRNTEAFF
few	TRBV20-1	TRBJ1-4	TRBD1	TGCAGTGCTAGAGATAGAGGGGGCGGAATTGAAAAACTGTTTTTT	CSARDRGGGIEKLFF
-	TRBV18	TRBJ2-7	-	TGTGCCAGCTCACAATCAAACAGGGTGTTTATTTACGAGCAGTACTTC	CASSQSNRVFIYEQYF
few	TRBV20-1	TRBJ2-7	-	TGCAGTGCTGGGGTATCGCCCTACGAGCAGTACTTC	CSAGVSPYEQYF
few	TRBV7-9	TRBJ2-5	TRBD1	TGTGCCAGCAGAGGTTCCCAGGGGGTCGGGGAGACCCAGTACTTC	CASRGSQGVGETQYF
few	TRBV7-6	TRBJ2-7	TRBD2	TGTGCCAGCAGCTTAGGGGGACTAGCGGGAGGCCACTACGAGCAGTACTTC	CASSLGGLAGGHYEQYF
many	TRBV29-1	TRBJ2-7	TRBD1	TGCAGCGTGGAGATTCAGGGGGCAGGAGAGCAGTACTTC	CSVEIQGAGEQYF
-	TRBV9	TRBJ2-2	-	TGTGCCAGCAGCGTAGAAGGAGGCAACACCGGGGAGCTGTTTTTT	CASSVEGGNTGELFF
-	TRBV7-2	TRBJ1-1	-	TGTGCCAGCAGCTTGGGGTGGAGAGACACTGAAGCTTTCTTT	CASSLGWRDTEAFF
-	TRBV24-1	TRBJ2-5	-	TGTGCCACCAGTGACCGCACAGGCGGCCCTCAAGAGACCCAGTACTTC	CATSDRTGGPQETQYF
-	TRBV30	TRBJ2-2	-	TGTGCCTGGAGTGTACCCGGGGGGCACGGGGAGCTGTTTTTT	CAWSVPGGHGELFF
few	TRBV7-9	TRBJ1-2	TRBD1	TGTGCCAGCAGCTTAGTGGGACAGCCGAACTATGGCTACACCTTC	CASSLVGQPNYGYTF
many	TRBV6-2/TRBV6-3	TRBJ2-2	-	TGTGCCAGCAGAAAAAACACCGGGGAGCTGTTTTTT	CASRKNTGELFF
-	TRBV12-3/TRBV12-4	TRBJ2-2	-	TGTGCCAGCAGAACCGGGCTAGGAGGGGGCGGGGAGCTGTTTTTT	CASRTGLGGGGELFF
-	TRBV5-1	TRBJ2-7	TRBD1	TGCGCCAGCAGCACCACGGCAGGGGGATTACACGAGCAGTACTTC	CASSTTAGGLHEQYF
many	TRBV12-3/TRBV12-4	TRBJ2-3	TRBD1	TGTGCCAGCAGTTTTAGTCCGGGACAGGGAGCAGATACGCAGTATTTT	CASSFSPGQGADTQYF